This entry describes one TCR beta chain. The antigen remains unidentified. By 5'RACE template switching, TCR cDNA was produced, with a universal primer site and UMIs added in the process. From the 5' RACE reads, TCRdb called clonotypes with MiXCR, one entry per CDR3 protein. The sample includes over 110,000 distinct CDR3 sequences, about 7.7% of them seen just once. Trimming shortened V by 8 bases and J by 2 bases, and 27 bases separated the two germline ends. Germline CDR1 and CDR2: SNHLY and FYNNEI. CDR3 length: 19 amino acids. These data are taken from a study of T cells after yellow fever vaccination. Regarding the study as a whole: Post-booster samples contained most primary-vaccination clones (more than 95% CD4, about 85% CD8).

This sequence originates from a man aged 25-45 years who received the YFV17D yellow fever vaccine. Sequenced here: CD4+ T cells sorted from PBMCs, sampled 5 days after the yellow fever booster vaccination. V gene TRBV2 combines with J gene TRBJ2-2; possibly TRBD1 for D (5 bases). DNA for the CDR3: TGTGCCAGCTGTAGTAAAGGGGCAAGTGGAACTCACAACACCGGGGAGCTGTTTTTT. Translation: CASCSKGASGTHNTGELFF.